The clone carrying this T cell receptor (beta chain) was counted at least ten times. As yet, its antigen is unknown. The sample belongs to a study of identical twins. Overall study results and limits: The study found excess low generation probability among twin-shared out-of-frame alpha sequences. The degree of excess twin sharing was weaker in beta out-of-frame sequences.

TCRdb recomputed calls from the 5' RACE reads with MiXCR, one row per CDR3 protein. The profile covers under 1 million distinct CDR3 sequences, with roughly an eighth appearing a single time and 1.5% to 2% taken by the ten largest. Trimming removed 1 base from V and 2 bases from J, with 10 bases in between. CDR3 length: 15 residues. In addition, the sample was reused for a study of yellow fever vaccine responses in identical twins.

The TCR comes from a woman between 18 and 30 years old in good health. The sample comprised PBMCs. The chain uses TRBV12-3 or TRBV12-4 and TRBJ2-3; no clear D gene. As DNA, the CDR3 is TGTGCCAGCAGTTTAGGAGATACCTTCACAGATACGCAGTATTTT. Amino acids: CASSLGDTFTDTQYF.